The source of this T cell receptor beta chain is a study of shared clonotypes between healthy human individuals. Study-level information: Per-donor plates numbered three CD4 naive, three CD4 memory, two CD8 naive and one CD8 memory. Study-wide points: For sorted subsets, rarefaction showed incomplete sequencing despite large depth. About 5% of naive CD4 clonotypes were shared across a few donors.

The CDR3 runs to 11 residues. The germline V gene encodes CDR1 DFQATT and CDR2 SNEGSKA (reference sequence). After removal of 6 bases from V and 7 bases from J, the junction contained 4 bases not matched to a gene. In replicate PCRs of sorted subsets, about 190 ng DNA, approximately 28,000 T cell genomes, was used. TCRdb's table, derived via immunoSEQ multiplex PCR, lists solely in-frame clones and lacks some. The sample has some 630,000 clones; 60% to 80% are singletons. Turning to this clone: As yet, its antigen is unknown. This sample includes further DNA sequences coding for the same CDR3.

The specimen was memory CD4+ T cells sorted from blood. Subset specified: CD45RA-negative fraction. This clonotype originated in a woman younger than 45 in good health. The chain employs TRBV20-1 and TRBJ1-1; 8 bases fit TRBD1. CDR3 bases: TGCAGTGCGAGGACAGGGTATGAAGCTTTCTTT. Its translation: CSARTGYEAFF.